The present T cell receptor beta chain was sequenced within a study of T-cell reconstitution after alpha-beta-depleted transplantation in children. A TCRbeta library incorporating unique molecular identifiers was prepared. TCRdb reanalysed the PCR reads using MiXCR and keeps one entry per CDR3 protein. Among some 350,000 distinct CDR3 sequences listed, about 17% were seen once. Study observations and caveats: High day-60 TCRbeta diversity in some patients came from surviving recipient T cells and thymic progenitors. Reportedly, roughly two months post-transplant, alpha-beta T cells arose from several hundred expanded graft clones.

This clonotype came up a few times. Its matching antigen is unknown. Germline V gene sequence: CDR1 MNHEY, CDR2 SVGEGT. After removal of 8 bases from V and 0 bases from J, the junction contained 11 bases not matched to a gene. The CDR3 loop spans 17 amino acids. The source is a male patient under 10 years old who had a stem cell transplant for acute lymphoblastic leukemia, so the T cells may come from the graft donor. Material: PBMCs, mostly from graft donor cells, obtained 360 days after TCRalphabeta/CD19-depleted stem cell transplant. The chain combines TRBV6-2 or TRBV6-3 with TRBJ2-4; 9 bases fit TRBD2. CDR3 residues: CASLDALAGRAKNIQYF. As DNA, the CDR3 is TGTGCCAGCTTGGATGCGCTAGCGGGAAGAGCCAAAAACATTCAGTACTTC.